The next 32 T cell receptor beta chains were all read from a single sample in a study of PD-1 blockade in mismatch repair-deficient tumors. This table comes from immunoSEQ multiplex PCR, and its TCRdb copy is limited to in-frame clones, with some not included. The repertoire holds under 95,000 clones, with 80% to 90% as singletons. The sample in question was peripheral blood, obtained 44 weeks after starting pembrolizumab. The receptors stem from an adult with mismatch repair-deficient cancer.

The table lists this clone with a count of one. The CDR3 nucleotides read TGCGCCAGCAGCGACCCCCAGGGTGTAGGCCAAGAGACCCAGTACTTC. Its protein product is CASSDPQGVGQETQYF. This rearrangement joins TRBV5-1 to TRBJ2-5, with D possibly being TRBD1 (5 bases). V lost 4 bases and J lost 1, with 17 bases in between. This CDR3 spans 16 amino acids. Germline V gene data show CDR1 as SGHRS and CDR2 as YFSETQ.

This sequence joins TRBV11-3 and TRBJ2-3; 7 nucleotides match TRBD2. The germline gives CDR1 SGHNT, CDR2 YENEEA. The trim removed 1 base at V and 6 bases at J, leaving 7 bases unmatched. This CDR3 contains 15 residues. The CDR3 DNA sequence: TGTGCCAGCAGCTTAGGTGGAGCGGGACCCGATACGCAGTATTTT. It translates to CASSLGGAGPDTQYF.

V is TRBV18 and J is TRBJ2-5; D possibly corresponds to TRBD1 (5 bases). V dropped 8 bases and J dropped 3 bases, with 10 bases sitting between them. Looked up from germline, CDR1 is KGHSH and CDR2 is LQKENI. CDR3 length: 12 residues. In nucleotides, the CDR3 is TGTGCCAGCAGCCCCAGGGAAGAGACCCAGTACTTC. Its protein product is CASSPREETQYF.

This clone has only a few counts. The chain is built from TRBV29-1 and TRBJ2-3; D is possibly TRBD1 (6 bases). Germline-derived CDR1 and CDR2 are SQVTM and ANQGSEA. V was trimmed by 8 bases and J by 4 bases, leaving 19 bases between them. The CDR3 is made up of 14 amino acids. The CDR3 is CSTWTDGAADTQYF. In DNA form, the CDR3 reads TGCAGCACCTGGACAGATGGAGCGGCAGATACGCAGTATTTT.

About this clone: An end of the junction does not agree with germline; a read error may underlie this. The CDR3 sequence is CASSLNRGNEQFF. The CDR3 coding sequence is TGTGCTAGCAGCTTAAACAGGGGTAATGAGCAGTTCTTC. This sequence joins TRBV7-7 and TRBJ2-1; 7 bases match TRBD1. The length of the CDR3 is 13 residues. Germline V lookup: CDR1 SSHAT, CDR2 FNYEAQ (reference sequence).

The J gene is TRBJ2-4, the V gene TRBV7-2; tentatively, D is TRBD2 (6 bases). The CDR3 is 14 amino acids. Germline V gives CDR1 SGHTA, CDR2 FQGNSA. V was pared by 2 bases and J by 6 bases, with 11 bases between. CDR3 sequence reads: CASSLWEEGNIQYF. The CDR3 nucleotides read TGTGCCAGCAGCTTATGGGAGGAGGGAAACATTCAGTACTTC.

The rearrangement joins TRBV7-8 to TRBJ1-1, with D perhaps TRBD1 (6 bases). The CDR3 is made up of 15 amino acids. Germline values: CDR1 SGHVS, CDR2 FQNEAQ. Trimming took off 4 bases at V and 1 base at J, with 13 bases between the two ends. CDR3 amino acids: CASSWFGQKNTEAFF. In DNA form, the CDR3 reads TGTGCCAGCAGCTGGTTCGGACAGAAGAACACTGAAGCTTTCTTT.

The J gene is TRBJ2-3, the V gene TRBV4-1; D assignment may be TRBD1 or TRBD2 (6 bases each). The CDR3 runs to 15 residues. V was shortened by 4 bases and J by 4 bases, with 15 bases between the two germline ends. CDR1 and CDR2 from the germline V gene are MGHRA and YSYEKL. The CDR3 DNA reads TGCGCCAGCAGCCGGGGGGCGGGATTTGCAGATACGCAGTATTTT. It encodes CASSRGAGFADTQYF.

The chain uses TRBV7-2 and TRBJ2-2, with a tentative D call TRBD2 (5 bases). The CDR3 runs to 16 residues. Germline V gene sequence: CDR1 SGHTA, CDR2 FQGNSA. With 1 base removed from V and 1 base from J, the gap between germline ends came to 10 bases. The CDR3 is CASSLVPSRNTGELFF. CDR3 sequence (DNA): TGTGCCAGCAGCTTAGTACCTAGCCGGAACACCGGGGAGCTGTTTTTT. Looking up the rest from reference TRBV7-2 and TRBJ2-2 gives the full variable domain: GAGVSQSPSNKVTEKGKDVELRCDPISGHTALYWYRQSLGQGLEFLIYFQGNSAPDKSGLPSDRFSAERTGGSVSTLTIQRTQQEDSAVYLCASSLVPSRNTGELFFGEGSRLTVL.

The chain links TRBV5-4 to TRBJ2-7; D may match TRBD1 or TRBD2 (5 bases each). V gave up 0 bases and J gave up 1 base, with 11 bases separating them. The CDR3 is 15 residues long. The germline V gene has CDR1 SGHNT and CDR2 YYREEE (reference sequence). CDR3 amino acids: CASSLERGGSYEQYF. The CDR3 nucleotides read TGTGCCAGCAGCTTGGAACGGGGCGGATCCTACGAGCAGTACTTC.

This chain connects TRBV6-5 to TRBJ2-2; D perhaps matches TRBD2 (6 bases). This CDR3 is built from 11 residues. The germline V gene encodes CDR1 MNHEY and CDR2 SVGAGI. V shed 7 bases and J shed 13 bases, with 13 bases lying between them. In DNA form, the CDR3 reads TGTGCCAGCACCCGGGGGAACGGGCTGTTTTTT. Protein: CASTRGNGLFF.

Concerning this clone: The same CDR3 arises from other DNA sequences in this sample as well. The chain couples TRBV7-9 to TRBJ2-1, with no clear D. The CDR3 has 11 amino acids. With 7 bases removed from V and 7 bases from J, the gap between germline ends came to 8 bases. Germline V gene sequence: CDR1 SEHNR, CDR2 FQNEAQ (reference sequence). CDR3 in DNA: TGTGCCAGCACCTCAGGAAATGAGCAGTTCTTC. Protein product: CASTSGNEQFF.

The V gene is TRBV10-3, the J gene TRBJ1-5; no reliable D call. V was shortened by 1 base and J by 4 bases, with 14 bases between the two germline ends. CDR1 and CDR2 (germline): ENHRY, SYGVKD. CDR3 length: 16 amino acids. This chain's CDR3 is CAISELWSGVNQPQHF. The CDR3 bases are TGTGCCATCAGTGAGTTATGGTCGGGTGTTAATCAGCCCCAGCATTTT.

The chain joins TRBV10-3 to TRBJ1-1, with a tentative D call TRBD1 (6 bases). This CDR3 contains 16 residues. Germline-derived CDR1 and CDR2 are ENHRY and SYGVKD. V lost 3 bases and J lost 4, with 18 bases in between. The CDR3 protein is CAISDGTGRGSTEAFF. DNA of the CDR3: TGTGCCATCAGTGACGGAACAGGGAGGGGATCCACTGAAGCTTTCTTT.

This clone was observed a handful of times. The chain employs TRBV7-3 and TRBJ2-1; D ambiguous. With 1 base removed from V and 0 bases from J, the gap between germline ends came to 7 bases. The germline gives CDR1 SGHTA, CDR2 FQGTGA. This CDR3 is 15 amino acids long. CDR3 region: CASSLKGGSYNEQFF. DNA of the CDR3: TGTGCCAGCAGCTTAAAGGGCGGCTCCTACAATGAGCAGTTCTTC.

Here the CDR3 reads CASSLLPGQDYEQYF. The CDR3 coding sequence is TGTGCCAGCAGTTTGCTCCCGGGACAGGACTACGAGCAGTACTTC. The rearrangement uses TRBV6-5 and TRBJ2-7; the match to TRBD1 covers 8 bases. The CDR3 has 15 residues. Germline V gene sequence: CDR1 MNHEY, CDR2 SVGAGI. J was trimmed by 3 bases and V by 4 bases; bases with no gene match: 8.

CDR3 in DNA: TGTGCCAGTAGTACAACCCTGGAAACAGGGAAAGCCTACGAGCAGTACTTC. It translates to CASSTTLETGKAYEQYF. This rearrangement joins TRBV19 to TRBJ2-7, with a possible D match to TRBD1 (6 bases). In germline, CDR1 is LNHDA, CDR2 SQIVND (reference sequence). The CDR3 length is 17 residues. Trimming left V 4 bases short and J 2 bases short, with 21 bases between.

The chain recombines TRBV7-3 with TRBJ2-5; TRBD1 matches 7 bases. Germline CDR1 SGHTA, CDR2 FQGTGA. CDR3 length: 13 residues. V shed 4 bases, J shed 4 bases, and the junction held 3 bases outside the gene matches. The CDR3: CASSYNRGETQYF. The CDR3 DNA follows: TGTGCCAGCAGCTACAACAGGGGAGAGACCCAGTACTTC.

The chain is built from TRBV5-6 and TRBJ1-2, with D perhaps TRBD1 (6 bases). This CDR3 region has 14 residues. V lost 4 bases and J 4 bases, leaving 14 bases between the germline ends. CDR1 SGHDT and CDR2 YYEEEE come from the germline V gene. The chain's CDR3 is CASSGQQGPYGYTF. The CDR3 DNA reads TGTGCCAGCAGCGGCCAACAGGGTCCCTATGGCTACACCTTC. Drawing the rest from reference TRBV5-6 and TRBJ1-2, the complete variable domain is DAGVTQSPTHLIKTRGQQVTLRCSPKSGHDTVSWYQQALGQGPQFIFQYYEEEERQRGNFPDRFSGHQFPNYSSELNVNALLLGDSALYLCASSGQQGPYGYTFGSGTRLTVV.

J is TRBJ1-1 and V is TRBV20-1, with 7 bases fitting TRBD1. V lost 6 bases and J lost 5; bases outside the gene matches: 3. The CDR3 length is 11 residues. Germline-derived CDR1 and CDR2 are DFQATT and SNEGSKA (reference sequence). The CDR3 reads CSAKTGTEAFF. DNA for the CDR3: TGCAGTGCAAAGACAGGGACTGAAGCTTTCTTT.

This chain connects TRBV9 to TRBJ2-1; TRBD2 aligns across 13 bases. The CDR3 consists of 15 residues. The junction had 4 bases not matched to a gene; V was cut back by 3 bases and J by 7 bases. Germline assignment: CDR1 SGDLS and CDR2 YYNGEE. CDR3 DNA: TGTGCCAGCAGCGAGACTAGCGGGGGGTGGAATGAGCAGTTCTTC. It specifies CASSETSGGWNEQFF.

The chain joins TRBV7-3 to TRBJ2-1; 10 nucleotides match TRBD2. Germline V gene lookup returns CDR1 SGHTA and CDR2 FQGTGA. The CDR3 is 15 amino acids. V was pared by 4 bases and J by 7 bases, with 7 bases of the junction left unmatched. In DNA form, the CDR3 reads TGTGCCAGCAGCTCTCCGGGACTAGCGAGAAATGAGCAGTTCTTC. Amino acid sequence: CASSSPGLARNEQFF.

This clone was counted a single time. The chain combines TRBV5-4 with TRBJ2-1, with 8 nucleotides matching TRBD2. Germline V gives CDR1 SGHNT, CDR2 YYREEE (reference sequence). J gave up 5 bases and V 3 bases, and 10 bases lay outside the gene matches. The CDR3 has 16 residues. The CDR3 reads CASSWGALAANNEQFF. Written as DNA, the CDR3 is TGTGCCAGCAGCTGGGGGGCACTAGCGGCTAACAATGAGCAGTTCTTC. Using reference TRBV5-4 and TRBJ2-1 for the parts outside the CDR3, the full variable domain is ETGVTQSPTHLIKTRGQQVTLRCSSQSGHNTVSWYQQALGQGPQFIFQYYREEENGRGNFPPRFSGLQFPNYSSELNVNALELDDSALYLCASSWGALAANNEQFFGPGTRLTVL.

The rearrangement links TRBV2 to TRBJ2-1, with D perhaps matching TRBD2 (6 bases). V lost 4 bases, J lost 0 bases, and 16 bases lay in between. Looked up from germline, CDR1 is SNHLY and CDR2 is FYNNEI. The CDR3 loop spans 17 amino acids. CDR3 amino acids: CASSGGVGGSSYNEQFF. The DNA of the CDR3 is TGTGCCAGCAGTGGGGGGGTCGGTGGGAGCTCCTACAATGAGCAGTTCTTC.

The CDR3 loop reads CASSLAGGYGYTF. The CDR3 nucleotides are TGTGCCAGCAGCTTAGCAGGGGGGTATGGCTACACCTTC. The gene calls are TRBV7-9 and TRBJ1-2; possible D gene TRBD1, 6 bases. V was cut by 0 bases and J by 5 bases, with 7 bases left in between. Germline lookup yields CDR1 SEHNR and CDR2 FQNEAQ (reference sequence). This CDR3 comprises 13 residues. The variable domain in full, with the rest retrieved from reference TRBV7-9 and TRBJ1-2, is DTGVSQNPRHKITKRGQNVTFRCDPISEHNRLYWYRQTLGQGPEFLTYFQNEAQLEKSRLLSDRFSAERPKGSFSTLEIQRTEQGDSAMYLCASSLAGGYGYTFGSGTRLTVV.

This clone was seen a handful of times. V and J are TRBV5-1 and TRBJ2-1, with 12 bases fitting TRBD1. The V segment lost 4 bases and the J segment 10 bases; nucleotides outside the gene matches: 6. Per the germline V gene, CDR1 is SGHRS and CDR2 is YFSETQ. The CDR3 sequence is 14 residues long. The CDR3 nucleotides read TGCGCCAGCAGCCCGGGACAGGGGGCGCGGGAGCAGTTCTTC. Translated, it gives CASSPGQGAREQFF.

This clone occurred a few times. The CDR3, as DNA: TGTGCCAGCAGTCCCTTAGCGGGAAACGAGCAGTACTTC. It encodes CASSPLAGNEQYF. The chain recombines TRBV6-1 with TRBJ2-7; TRBD2 matches 8 bases. The ends lost 5 bases at V and 5 bases at J; junction bases unmatched: 5. The CDR3 has 13 amino acids. Germline V gene sequence: CDR1 MNHNS, CDR2 SASEGT.

The genes are TRBV10-3 and TRBJ2-5, with 11 bases matching TRBD2. The CDR3 has 14 amino acids. Per the germline V gene, CDR1 is ENHRY and CDR2 is SYGVKD. Germline trimming cut 3 bases from V and 4 bases from J; bases unmatched to any gene: 1. CDR3 sequence: CAISDGLAGETQYF. The CDR3 DNA reads as TGTGCCATCAGTGACGGACTAGCGGGAGAGACCCAGTACTTC.

This clone was seen only once. The rearrangement uses TRBV7-2 and TRBJ2-7; D possibly corresponds to TRBD1 (5 bases). Trimming shortened V by 4 bases and J by 0 bases, and 10 bases separated the two germline ends. This CDR3 is 14 amino acids long. The V gene's germline CDR1 is SGHTA and CDR2 FQGNSA. CDR3 sequence: CASSSPRGSYEQYF. CDR3 bases: TGTGCCAGCAGCTCCCCAAGGGGCTCCTACGAGCAGTACTTC. The whole variable domain, filled in from reference TRBV7-2 and TRBJ2-7, reads GAGVSQSPSNKVTEKGKDVELRCDPISGHTALYWYRQSLGQGLEFLIYFQGNSAPDKSGLPSDRFSAERTGGSVSTLTIQRTQQEDSAVYLCASSSPRGSYEQYFGPGTRLTVT.

The rearrangement links TRBV11-2 to TRBJ2-3, with 7 bases identical to TRBD2. This CDR3 spans 17 amino acids. Trimming cost V 5 bases and J 4 bases; bases outside gene matches: 15. Germline-derived CDR1 and CDR2 are SGHAT and FQNNGV. CDR3 protein: CASSPGRGSSLSDTQYF. CDR3 DNA sequence: TGTGCCAGCAGCCCAGGTCGCGGGAGTAGTCTCTCAGATACGCAGTATTTT.

The gene calls are TRBV6-1 and TRBJ2-4; D may be TRBD2 (5 bases). The CDR3 length is 13 residues. Trimming took off 2 bases at V and 7 bases at J, with 9 bases between the two ends. CDR1 is MNHNS and CDR2 is SASEGT in the germline V gene. CDR3 sequence reads: CASSESGSNIQYF. CDR3 nucleotide sequence: TGTGCCAGCAGTGAAAGCGGTTCGAACATTCAGTACTTC.

The genes are TRBV10-3 and TRBJ1-2; 9 bases fit TRBD1. V lost 7 bases and J lost 8; bases outside the gene matches: 8. The CDR3 consists of 13 residues. CDR1 is ENHRY, CDR2 SYGVKD, per germline. The CDR3 DNA follows: TGTGCCATCACCCCGGGACAGGGCGTAGGCTACACCTTC. Encoded protein: CAITPGQGVGYTF.